The text below deals with one TCR beta chain. The source of the sample is a study of blood T cell repertoires in COVID-19. CDR1 SGHRS and CDR2 YFSETQ come from the germline V gene. The CDR3 loop spans 13 amino acids. V lost 5 bases and J lost 0, with 9 bases in between. Per the original data handling: The authors estimated nucleated cell counts from reference gene primer amplification. Here immunoSEQ multiplex PCR was the method, and the copy in TCRdb shows in-frame clones only, minus some. The D gene and trimming were derived from the DNA, and the V and J assignments and clone size from that table. The table records about 170,000 clones, approximately 88% of them present only once.

V gene TRBV5-1 combines with J gene TRBJ2-7; D gene uncertain. This receptor was obtained from a woman aged 50 to 65 with acute or convalescent COVID-19. The sample comprised peripheral blood. The CDR3 protein is CASSPTLSYEQYF. Written as DNA, the CDR3 is TGCGCCAGCAGTCCGACACTCTCCTACGAGCAGTACTTC.